Below, one TCR beta chain is given with its context. Its antigen is not known. The data stem from a study of T cell responses to AZD1222 COVID-19 vaccine. Study-level findings and limits: Donors skewed white British and female; clonal diversity was possibly underestimated. Nearly half of unique spike-specific TCRs reportedly avoided B.1.351 and B.1.1.7 mutated regions.

Per germline, CDR1 MNHEY and CDR2 SVGAGI. Between the trimmed V and J ends, which lost 7 bases and 4 bases, there was a span of 10 bases. The CDR3 spans 12 residues. TCRdb keeps only in-frame clones here, not all; method: immunoSEQ multiplex PCR. Of about 97,000 clones in the sample, 70% to 90% are singletons; the top ten hold 2.5% to 3.5%. The sequence came from an adult in good health. The chain combines TRBV6-5 with TRBJ1-2, with a tentative D call TRBD1 (5 bases). The sample consisted of peripheral blood, taken on day 0 of AZD1222 vaccination. The CDR3 DNA is TGTGCCAGCACCCGGCAGGGCTATGGCTACACCTTC. Its translation: CASTRQGYGYTF.